The sequence of this T cell receptor (beta chain) was determined in a study of T-cell memory formation after mild COVID-19. Study as a whole: For the most part, TCR clusters were specific to one donor. Findings and limits, study-wide: Clones that contracted clustered mainly in CM and EM if CD4+ and in EMRA if CD8+.

Turning to this clonotype: Its antigen is unidentified.

Each CDR3 protein is one row after TCRdb ran MiXCR on the 5' RACE reads. The table has 250,000 to 300,000 distinct CDR3 sequences, 15% to 20% seen once. The CDR3 sequence is 15 residues long. Germline loops: CDR1 MNHEY, CDR2 SVGAGI. V dropped 2 bases and J dropped 4 bases, with 14 bases sitting between them. Material: PBMCs or a T cell subset sorted from them (not recorded which). This receptor was taken from a man younger than 35 who had mild COVID-19 (a few samples of this study predate the infection). Cell type and time point are not known. The chain recombines TRBV6-5 with TRBJ1-2, with D perhaps TRBD1 (5 bases). CDR3 sequence (DNA): TGTGCCAGCAGTTACCGTCGGCAGGGACTCTATGGCTACACCTTC. This sequence encodes CASSYRRQGLYGYTF.